This T cell receptor (beta chain) was sequenced in a study of blood T cell repertoires in COVID-19. The germline V gene encodes CDR1 SEHNR and CDR2 FQNEAQ (reference sequence). Trimming cost V 4 bases and J 4 bases; bases outside gene matches: 3. The CDR3 has 14 residues. Sequencing was performed with immunoSEQ multiplex PCR; in TCRdb, only in-frame clones are kept and a portion is missing. The data contain fewer than 200,000 clones, approximately 82% of them singletons. Sequenced sample: PBMCs or T cells enriched from blood (not recorded which). The rearrangement links TRBV7-9 to TRBJ2-2, with 7 bases fitting TRBD1. The sequence was collected from a woman between 45 and 60 years old who had recovered from COVID-19. The CDR3 DNA is TGTGCCAGCAGCTACGGGACAGCCACCGGGGAGCTGTTTTTT. Its translation is CASSYGTATGELFF.